This entry lists 8 T cell receptor beta chains sequenced from one sample in a study of T cells in Graves' hyperthyroidism and ophthalmopathy. Template material for amplifying TCR beta CDR3 regions consisted of RNA transcripts. An initial round of RT-PCR targeting the TCR CDR3 relied on the HTBI primer set. Each CDR3 protein gets one entry after TCRdb re-called the multiplex PCR reads with MiXCR. This table has 800,000 or so distinct CDR3 sequences, 35% to 45% appearing once. Sequenced sample: blood. These receptors came from a man aged 18 to 35 with Graves' hyperthyroidism.

This clonotype turned up a few times. The chain couples TRBV7-3 to TRBJ2-5; 8 positions match TRBD1. The germline V gene has CDR1 SGHTA and CDR2 FQGTGA. CDR3 length: 14 residues. V lost 4 bases, J lost 3 bases, and 4 bases stayed unmatched. The CDR3 region has the DNA TGTGCCAGCAGCTCGACAGGGGCAGAAGAGACCCAGTACTTC. This translates into CASSSTGAEETQYF.

This clonotype showed up many times. J is TRBJ1-2 and V is TRBV25-1, with D maybe TRBD1 (6 bases). This CDR3 is built from 12 residues. Germline V gene data show CDR1 as MGHDK and CDR2 as SYGVNS. The germline V and J ends were trimmed by 7 bases and 4 bases, with 10 bases remaining between them. Here the CDR3 DNA reads TGTGCCAGCACGGACAGCGGCTATGGCTACACCTTC. Its translation: CASTDSGYGYTF.

CDR3 nucleotide sequence: TGTGCCAGCTCGGCAGACCCCTCTGGAAACACCATATATTTT. Its translation is CASSADPSGNTIYF. This chain joins TRBV25-1 and TRBJ1-3; D is unresolved. V was pared by 8 bases and J by 0 bases, with 11 bases between. The CDR3 runs 14 residues. The germline V gene encodes CDR1 MGHDK and CDR2 SYGVNS.

The chain couples TRBV12-3 or TRBV12-4 to TRBJ1-3; tentative D call: TRBD1 (5 bases). The V end lost 7 bases, the J end lost 4 bases, and 14 bases lay between the germline ends. CDR3 length: 14 amino acids. The CDR3 bases are TGTGCCAGCACTGGGCTCAGGGCGGGAAACACCATATATTTT. Protein sequence: CASTGLRAGNTIYF.

This clonotype came up a few times. The V gene is TRBV20-1, the J gene TRBJ1-5, with D tentatively TRBD1 (5 bases). The V and J ends lost 0 bases and 9 bases respectively, with 18 bases between them. This CDR3 comprises 15 residues. The germline gives CDR1 DFQATT, CDR2 SNEGSKA (reference sequence). CDR3: CSARDRGTDGWPQHF. In nucleotides, the CDR3 is TGCAGTGCTAGAGATCGGGGGACTGACGGTTGGCCCCAGCATTTT.

The chain is built from TRBV29-1 and TRBJ2-3; perhaps TRBD2 as D (5 bases). This CDR3 is 15 amino acids long. V was trimmed by 4 bases and J by 0 bases, leaving 14 bases between them. CDR1 and CDR2 (germline): SQVTM, ANQGSEA. The CDR3: CSVVFGGSSTDTQYF. The CDR3 DNA sequence: TGCAGCGTTGTCTTTGGTGGGAGTAGCACAGATACGCAGTATTTT.

This clonotype was recorded only once. V gene TRBV25-1 combines with J gene TRBJ1-4; 8 bases are a match to TRBD1. This CDR3 has 14 amino acids. In germline, CDR1 is MGHDK, CDR2 SYGVNS. V lost 6 bases, J lost 8 bases, and 8 bases stayed unmatched. The CDR3 protein is CASRRTGRREKLFF. The CDR3 DNA sequence: TGTGCCAGCAGACGGACAGGGAGGAGGGAAAAACTGTTTTTT.

This clonotype was counted only a few times. The chain links TRBV7-2 to TRBJ1-5; no clear D. CDR3 length: 15 residues. Trimming removed 5 bases at V and 2 bases at J, with 13 bases between. The germline V gene has CDR1 SGHTA and CDR2 FQGNSA. The CDR3 is CASSLVVGGNQPQHF. The CDR3 nucleotides are TGTGCCAGCAGCCTTGTAGTGGGCGGCAATCAGCCCCAGCATTTT.